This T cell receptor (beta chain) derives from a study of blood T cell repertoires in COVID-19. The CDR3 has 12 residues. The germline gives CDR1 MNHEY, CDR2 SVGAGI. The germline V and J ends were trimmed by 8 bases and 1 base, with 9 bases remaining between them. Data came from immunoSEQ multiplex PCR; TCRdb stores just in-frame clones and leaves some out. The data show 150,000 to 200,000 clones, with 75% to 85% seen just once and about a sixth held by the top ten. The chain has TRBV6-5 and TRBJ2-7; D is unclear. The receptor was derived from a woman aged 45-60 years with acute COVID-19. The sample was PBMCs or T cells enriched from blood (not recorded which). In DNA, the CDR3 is TGTGCCAGCCGGAGTACATCCTACGAGCAGTACGTC. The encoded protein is CASRSTSYEQYV.